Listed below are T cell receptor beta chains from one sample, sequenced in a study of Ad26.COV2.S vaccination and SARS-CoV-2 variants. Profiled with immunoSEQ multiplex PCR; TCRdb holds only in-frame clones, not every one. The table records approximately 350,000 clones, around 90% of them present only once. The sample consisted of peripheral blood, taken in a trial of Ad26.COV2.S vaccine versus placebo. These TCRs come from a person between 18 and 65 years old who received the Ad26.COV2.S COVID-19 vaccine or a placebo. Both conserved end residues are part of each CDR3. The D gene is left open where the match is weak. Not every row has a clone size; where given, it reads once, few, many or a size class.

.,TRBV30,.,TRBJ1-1,TGTGCCTGGAGTGTACAGGGCAGGGAGTACACTGAAGCTTTCTTT,CAWSVQGREYTEAFF
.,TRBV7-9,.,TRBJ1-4,TGTGCCAGCAGCTTAGGGGCTACAGCAACTAATGAAAAACTGTTTTTT,CASSLGATATNEKLFF
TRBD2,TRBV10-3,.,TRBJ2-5,TGTGCCATCAGTGAGTCGGGAGGGTTGGAGACCCAGTACTTC,CAISESGGLETQYF
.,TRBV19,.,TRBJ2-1,TGTGCCAGTAGTATCGGTCGGGGCTGGGGAAATGAGCAGTTCTTC,CASSIGRGWGNEQFF
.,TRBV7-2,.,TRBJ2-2,TGTGCCAGCAGCTTAGCAGGGGTAGAGACCGGGGAGCTGTTTTTT,CASSLAGVETGELFF
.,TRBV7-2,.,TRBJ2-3,TGTGCCAGCAGCCTCGGGGGCGATCCTGGCACAGATACGCAGTATTTT,CASSLGGDPGTDTQYF
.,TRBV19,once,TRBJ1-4,TGTGCCAGTAGTAAAGGGTGGGGGATTGGTGAAAAACTGTTTTTT,CASSKGWGIGEKLFF
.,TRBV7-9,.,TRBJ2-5,TGTGCCAGCAGCCCCTGGACAGACCAAGAGACCCAGTACTTC,CASSPWTDQETQYF
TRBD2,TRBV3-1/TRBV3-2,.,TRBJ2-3,TGTGCCAGCAGCTACCGAGCGGGGCGGCAGTATTTT,CASSYRAGRQYF
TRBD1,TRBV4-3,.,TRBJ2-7,TGCGCCAGCAGCCAAGAAACAGGGGAAATGGAACAGTACTTC,CASSQETGEMEQYF
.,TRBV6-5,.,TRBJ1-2,TGTGCCAGCAGTTTCGAAAGGGCTAACTATGGCTACACCTTC,CASSFERANYGYTF
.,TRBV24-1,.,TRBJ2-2,TGTGCCACCAGTGGTGGAGGGGAGCTGTTTTTT,CATSGGGELFF
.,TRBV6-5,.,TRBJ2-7,TGTGCCATCCTAGGGGGGACTCTGTACGAGCAGTACTTC,CAILGGTLYEQYF
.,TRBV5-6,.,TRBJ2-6,TGTGCCAGCAGCCCCTATCACCCAATTATCTCTGGGGCCAACGTCCTGACTTTC,CASSPYHPIISGANVLTF
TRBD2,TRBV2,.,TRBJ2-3,TGTGCCAGCAGTGAAGTTGCGACTAGCGGGGGGGCGTCTCGAGATACGCAGTATTTT,CASSEVATSGGASRDTQYF
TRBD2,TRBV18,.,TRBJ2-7,TGTGCCAGCTCACCGACGCTAGCGGGGGGCGGCGAGCAGTACTTC,CASSPTLAGGGEQYF
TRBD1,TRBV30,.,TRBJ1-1,TGTGCCTGGAGACCGACAGGGGCCCCCGAAGCTTTCTTT,CAWRPTGAPEAFF
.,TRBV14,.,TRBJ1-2,TGTGCCAGCAGCCAAGACAGCTATGGCTACACCTTC,CASSQDSYGYTF
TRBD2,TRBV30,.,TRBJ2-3,TGTGCCTGGAGTGTACGGGCGGGGGGGCCTGATACGCAGTATTTT,CAWSVRAGGPDTQYF
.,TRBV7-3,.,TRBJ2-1,TGTGCCAGCAGCTTAGCCGTTGGGTCTGAGCAGTTCTTC,CASSLAVGSEQFF
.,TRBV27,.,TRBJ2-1,TGTGCCACCGTGGGTGGAAATGAGCAGTTCTTC,CATVGGNEQFF
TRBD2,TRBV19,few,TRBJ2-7,TGTGCCACCGATAGCGGGGGTAGCTCCTACGAGCAGTACTTC,CATDSGGSSYEQYF
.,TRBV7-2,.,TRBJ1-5,TGTGCCAGCACGGACGGACGCAATCAGCCCCAGCATTTT,CASTDGRNQPQHF
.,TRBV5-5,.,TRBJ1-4,TGTGCCAGCAGCTTGGTGTCAGTAAATGAAAAACTGTTTTTT,CASSLVSVNEKLFF
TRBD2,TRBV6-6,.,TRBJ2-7,TGTGCCAGCAGCCGAGGGACTAGCGGGGGGGCTTCCGACGAGCAGTACTTC,CASSRGTSGGASDEQYF
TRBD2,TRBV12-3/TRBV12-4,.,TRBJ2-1,TGTGCCAGCAGCTTGACTAGCTTAAGGCAGTTCTTC,CASSLTSLRQFF
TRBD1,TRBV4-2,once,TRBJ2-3,TGTGCCAGCAGCCCCGGGACAGACTTTGAAACAGATACGCAGTATTTT,CASSPGTDFETDTQYF
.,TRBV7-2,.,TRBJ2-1,TGTGCCAGCAGCTATACCGGGACGGGAGTCTACAATGAGCAGTTCTTC,CASSYTGTGVYNEQFF
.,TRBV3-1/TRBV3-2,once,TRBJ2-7,TGTGCCAGCAGCCCCCCTGATTCGTGGAACGAGCAGTACTTC,CASSPPDSWNEQYF